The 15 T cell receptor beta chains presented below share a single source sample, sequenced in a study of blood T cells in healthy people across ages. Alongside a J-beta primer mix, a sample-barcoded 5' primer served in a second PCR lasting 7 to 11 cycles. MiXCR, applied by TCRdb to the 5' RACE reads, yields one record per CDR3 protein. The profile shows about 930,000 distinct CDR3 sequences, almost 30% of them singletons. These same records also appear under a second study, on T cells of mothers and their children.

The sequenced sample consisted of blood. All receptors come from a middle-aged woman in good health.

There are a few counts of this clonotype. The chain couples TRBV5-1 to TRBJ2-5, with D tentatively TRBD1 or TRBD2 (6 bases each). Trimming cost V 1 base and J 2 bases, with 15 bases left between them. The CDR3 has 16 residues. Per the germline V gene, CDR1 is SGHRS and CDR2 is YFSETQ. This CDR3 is CASSLSGAKPQETQYF. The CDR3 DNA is TGCGCCAGCAGCTTGTCGGGGGCTAAGCCTCAAGAGACCCAGTACTTC.

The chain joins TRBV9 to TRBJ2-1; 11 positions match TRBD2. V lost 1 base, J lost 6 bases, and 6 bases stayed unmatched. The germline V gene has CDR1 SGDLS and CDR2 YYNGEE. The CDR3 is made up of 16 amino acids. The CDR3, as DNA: TGTGCCAGCAGCGTATTCATAGCGGGGGGGCTCAATGAGCAGTTCTTC. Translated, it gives CASSVFIAGGLNEQFF.

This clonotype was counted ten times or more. The CDR3: CASSHGARGAYSYEQYF. CDR3 bases: TGTGCCAGCAGCCACGGGGCTAGGGGGGCATACTCCTACGAGCAGTACTTC. The chain has TRBV7-9 and TRBJ2-7; D possibly matches TRBD1 or TRBD2 (6 bases each). This CDR3 region has 17 residues. Germline values: CDR1 SEHNR, CDR2 FQNEAQ (reference sequence). V lost 5 bases and J 0 bases, leaving 20 bases between the germline ends.

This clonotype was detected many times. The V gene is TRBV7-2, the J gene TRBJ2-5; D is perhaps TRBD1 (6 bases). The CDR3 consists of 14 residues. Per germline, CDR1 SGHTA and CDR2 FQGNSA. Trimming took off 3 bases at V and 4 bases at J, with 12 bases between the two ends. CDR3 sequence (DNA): TGTGCCAGCAGCTTGGCAGGGGCGGTAGAGACCCAGTACTTC. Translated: CASSLAGAVETQYF.

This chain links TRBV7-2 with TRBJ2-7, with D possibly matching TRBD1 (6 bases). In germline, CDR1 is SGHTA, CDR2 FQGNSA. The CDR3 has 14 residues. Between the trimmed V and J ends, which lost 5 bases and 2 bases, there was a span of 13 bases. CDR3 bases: TGTGCCAGCAGCGTACAGGGAAATGCCTACGAGCAGTACTTC. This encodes CASSVQGNAYEQYF.

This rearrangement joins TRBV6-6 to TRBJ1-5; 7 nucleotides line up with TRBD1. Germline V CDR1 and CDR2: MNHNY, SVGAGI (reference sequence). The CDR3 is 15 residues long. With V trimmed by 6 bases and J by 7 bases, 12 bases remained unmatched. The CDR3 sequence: CASRPWDSRGQPQHF. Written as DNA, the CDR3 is TGTGCCAGCAGGCCATGGGACAGTAGGGGCCAGCCCCAGCATTTT.

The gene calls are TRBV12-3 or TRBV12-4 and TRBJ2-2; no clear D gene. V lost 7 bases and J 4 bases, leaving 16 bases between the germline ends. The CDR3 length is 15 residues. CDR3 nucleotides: TGTGCCAGCATTTGGGCCTCCGGTGGCACCGGGGAGCTGTTTTTT. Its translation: CASIWASGGTGELFF.

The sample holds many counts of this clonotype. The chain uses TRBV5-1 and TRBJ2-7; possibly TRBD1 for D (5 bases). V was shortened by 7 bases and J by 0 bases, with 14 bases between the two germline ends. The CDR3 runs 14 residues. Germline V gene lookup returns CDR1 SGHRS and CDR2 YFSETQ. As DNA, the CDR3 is TGCGCCAGCCGAGAGACAGATGTCTCCTACGAGCAGTACTTC. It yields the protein CASRETDVSYEQYF.

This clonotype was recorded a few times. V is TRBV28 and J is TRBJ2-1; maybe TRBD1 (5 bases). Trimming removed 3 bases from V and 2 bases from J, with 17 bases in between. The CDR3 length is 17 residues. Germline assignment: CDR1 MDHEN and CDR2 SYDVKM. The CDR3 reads CASSFNVGQGTYNEQFF. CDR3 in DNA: TGTGCCAGCAGTTTTAATGTAGGGCAGGGCACCTACAATGAGCAGTTCTTC.

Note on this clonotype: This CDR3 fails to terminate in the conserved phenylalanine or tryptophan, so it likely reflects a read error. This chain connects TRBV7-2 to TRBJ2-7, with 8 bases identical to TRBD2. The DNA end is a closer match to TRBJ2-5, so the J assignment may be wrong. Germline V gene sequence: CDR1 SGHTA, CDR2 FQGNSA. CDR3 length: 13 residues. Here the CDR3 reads CAAGSGGGETQYI. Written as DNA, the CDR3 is TGTGCCGCGGGTTCCGGGGGGGGAGAGACCCAGTACATC.

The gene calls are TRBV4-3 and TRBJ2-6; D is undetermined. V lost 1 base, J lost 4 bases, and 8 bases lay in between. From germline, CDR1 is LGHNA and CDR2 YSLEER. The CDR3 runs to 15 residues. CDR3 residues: CASSQVGTGANVLTF. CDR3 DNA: TGCGCCAGCAGCCAAGTGGGTACCGGGGCCAACGTCCTGACTTTC.

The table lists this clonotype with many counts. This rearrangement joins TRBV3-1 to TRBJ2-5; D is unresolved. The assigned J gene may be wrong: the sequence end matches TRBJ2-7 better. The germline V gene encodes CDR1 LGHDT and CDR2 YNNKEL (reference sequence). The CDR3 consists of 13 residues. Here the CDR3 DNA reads TGTGCCAGCAGCCAATGGAAAGGATCCGAGCAGTACTTC. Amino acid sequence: CASSQWKGSEQYF.

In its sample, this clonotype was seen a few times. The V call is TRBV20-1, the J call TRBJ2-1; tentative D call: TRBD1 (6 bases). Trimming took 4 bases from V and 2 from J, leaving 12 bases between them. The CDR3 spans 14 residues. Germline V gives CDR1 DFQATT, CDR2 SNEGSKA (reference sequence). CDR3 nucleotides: TGCAGTGCTAACGTCCAGGGGCCCTACAATGAGCAGTTCTTC. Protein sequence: CSANVQGPYNEQFF.

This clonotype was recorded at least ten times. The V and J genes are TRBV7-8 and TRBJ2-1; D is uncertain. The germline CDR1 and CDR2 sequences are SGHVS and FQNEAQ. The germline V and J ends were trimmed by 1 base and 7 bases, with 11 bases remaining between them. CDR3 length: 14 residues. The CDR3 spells CASSLERVENEQFF. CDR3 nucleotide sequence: TGTGCCAGCAGCTTAGAAAGGGTAGAAAATGAGCAGTTCTTC. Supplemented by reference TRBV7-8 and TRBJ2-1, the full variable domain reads GAGVSQSPRYKVAKRGQDVALRCDPISGHVSLFWYQQALGQGPEFLTYFQNEAQLDKSGLPSDRFFAERPEGSVSTLKIQRTQQEDSAVYLCASSLERVENEQFFGPGTRLTVL.

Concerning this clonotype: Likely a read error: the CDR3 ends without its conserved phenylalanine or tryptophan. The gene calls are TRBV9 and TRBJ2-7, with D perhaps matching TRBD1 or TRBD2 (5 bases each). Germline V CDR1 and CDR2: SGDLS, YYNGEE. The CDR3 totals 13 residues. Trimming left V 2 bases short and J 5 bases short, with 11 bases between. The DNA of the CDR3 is TGTGCCAGCAGCGTTGGGGGTCACGACGAGCAGTACTCC. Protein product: CASSVGGHDEQYS.